This section outlines one T cell receptor beta chain sequence together with its context. This clonotype was detected many times. Its antigen is unknown. No much larger clonotype is one base removed from it; base qualities were not supplied. There are 14 amino acids in the CDR3, from cysteine to phenylalanine inclusive. Only CDR3 DNA remains: 42 bases, in frame from the first base. V is trimmed back by 3 bases and J by 7 bases, and the junction contains 5 bases that no gene match accounts for. CDR1 and CDR2, looked up from the germline V gene, are LGHNA and YSLEER. These data are taken from a study (dated by TCRdb to 2012 to 2015). For sequencing, an Illumina Genome Analyzer IIx was employed. TCRdb applied fastp at Q25 and MiXCR to the public reads, then kept only in-frame beta chains. Entries are consolidated by CDR3 protein sequence, retaining the most common genes and DNA. For this sample the table gives about 15,000 distinct CDR3 sequences, of which around 30% were detected only once. The ten biggest clones cover about 16% of the sample.

The sequencing input was blood. The sequence links TRBV4-3 to TRBJ2-1; 8 bases in between match TRBD1. The origin of this receptor is a human donor. The bases read TGCGCCAGCAGCCAGTCGACAGGGGATAATGAGCAGTTCTTC. Translation gives CASSQSTGDNEQFF.